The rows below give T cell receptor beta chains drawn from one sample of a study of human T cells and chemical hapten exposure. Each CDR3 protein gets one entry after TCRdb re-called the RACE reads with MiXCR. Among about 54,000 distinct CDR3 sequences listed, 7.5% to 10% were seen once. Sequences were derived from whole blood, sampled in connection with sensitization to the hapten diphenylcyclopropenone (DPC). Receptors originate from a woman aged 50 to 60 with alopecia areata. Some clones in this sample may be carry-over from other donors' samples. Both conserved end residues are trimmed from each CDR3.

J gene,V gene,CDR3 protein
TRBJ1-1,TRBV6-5,ASSYNAKGGRNTEAF
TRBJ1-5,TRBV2,ASRDGQGWQPQH
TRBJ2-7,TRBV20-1,SAREGGISYEQY
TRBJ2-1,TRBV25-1,ASSKAGGPYNEQF
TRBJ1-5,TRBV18,ASSNEPGQPQH
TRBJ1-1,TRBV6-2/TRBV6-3,ASTNVGGTEAF
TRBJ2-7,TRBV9,ASSGSVSSSDEQY
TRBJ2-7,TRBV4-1,ASSPRTGYEQY
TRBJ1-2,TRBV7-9,ASSRWQGSHT
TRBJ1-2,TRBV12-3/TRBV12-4,AISDRVNYGYT
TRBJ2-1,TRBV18,ASSPTSGRFNEQF
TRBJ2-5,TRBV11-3,ASSLQGQQETQY
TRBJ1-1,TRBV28,ASSGFRMNTEAF
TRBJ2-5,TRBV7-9,ASSSPSSGGNQETQY
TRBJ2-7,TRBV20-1,SAPWGGRAYEQY
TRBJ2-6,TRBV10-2,ASSVGTGANVLT
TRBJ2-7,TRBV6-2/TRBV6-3,ASHRAGGSYEQY
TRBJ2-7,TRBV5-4,ASSLDSASPAPRY
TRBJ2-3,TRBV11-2,ASSPGLYTDTQY
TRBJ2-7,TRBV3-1,ASSQSPLAGGVLEQY
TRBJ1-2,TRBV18,ASSPRLEDGYT
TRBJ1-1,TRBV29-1,SVFPLDLNTEAF
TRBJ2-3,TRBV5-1,ASSRQEVADTQY
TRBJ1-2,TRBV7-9,ASSLEFYYGYT
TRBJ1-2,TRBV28,ASSLGRNYGYT
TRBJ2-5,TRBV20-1,SASIPGLEHQETQY
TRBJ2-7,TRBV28,ATRYGGMEQY
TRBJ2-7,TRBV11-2,ASSLYPGESYEQY
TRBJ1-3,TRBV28,ASLARGASGNTIY
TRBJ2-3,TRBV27,ASSPSRGFLSTDTQY
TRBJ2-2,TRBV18,ASSPGQVRTGELF
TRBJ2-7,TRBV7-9,ASSSSAQDYEQY
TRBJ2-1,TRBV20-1,SSRRGGAAYNEQF
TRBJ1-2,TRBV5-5,ASSSIGTGGRGYT
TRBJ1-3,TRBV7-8,ASTLGSGGANTIY
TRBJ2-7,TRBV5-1,ASSLWSVGSSYEQY
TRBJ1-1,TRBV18,ASSPRDTNTEAF
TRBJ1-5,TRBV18,ASSRSRDNQPQH
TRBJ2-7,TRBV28,ASRRAGYEQY
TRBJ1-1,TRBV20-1,SASRTDFYTEAF